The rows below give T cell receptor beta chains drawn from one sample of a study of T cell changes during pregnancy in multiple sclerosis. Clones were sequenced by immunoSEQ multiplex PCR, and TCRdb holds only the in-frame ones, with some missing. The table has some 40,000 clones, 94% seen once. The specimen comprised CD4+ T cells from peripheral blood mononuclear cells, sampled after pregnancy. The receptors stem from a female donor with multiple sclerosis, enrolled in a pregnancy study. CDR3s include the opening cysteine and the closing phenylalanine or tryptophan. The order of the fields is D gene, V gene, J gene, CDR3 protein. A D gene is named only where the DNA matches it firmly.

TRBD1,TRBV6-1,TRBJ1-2,CASSEDRGLGYTF
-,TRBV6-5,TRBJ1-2,CASSYGGNYGYTF
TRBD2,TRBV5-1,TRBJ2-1,CASSSPPGTSGGPTYNEQFF
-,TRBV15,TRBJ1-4,CATSREGRGFGEKLFF
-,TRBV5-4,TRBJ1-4,CASSFKGAHEKLFF
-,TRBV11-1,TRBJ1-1,CASSLPGETEAFF
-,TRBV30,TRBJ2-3,CAWSVRLVDTQYF
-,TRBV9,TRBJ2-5,CASSVAGEETQYF
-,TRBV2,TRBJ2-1,CASSDLSIAVWVGGNEQFF
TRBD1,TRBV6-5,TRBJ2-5,CASSYSRTGGGETQYF
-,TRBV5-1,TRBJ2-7,CASSLSGSSYEQYF
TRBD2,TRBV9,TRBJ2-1,CASSFSGGSSYNEQFF
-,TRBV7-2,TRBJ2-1,CASSSQNMHRNEQFF
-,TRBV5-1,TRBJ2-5,CASSLEAGPKTQYF
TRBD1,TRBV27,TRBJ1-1,CERPGQGYATEAFF
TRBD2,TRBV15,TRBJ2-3,CATSRELAGGGDTQYF
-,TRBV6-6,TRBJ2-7,CASTSVLWQEGQYF
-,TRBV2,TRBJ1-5,CASSGTEYQPQHF
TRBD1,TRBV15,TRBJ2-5,CATSSVGQGPQETQYF
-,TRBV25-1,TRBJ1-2,CASKSGQHPPRGKGGYTF
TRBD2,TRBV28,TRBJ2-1,CASRRAGGSSYNEQFF
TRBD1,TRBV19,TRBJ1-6,CASSNLRGQGKALSSPLHF
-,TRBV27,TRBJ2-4,CASSLFPGDKNIQYF
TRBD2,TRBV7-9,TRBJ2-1,CASSSLAGGINEQFF
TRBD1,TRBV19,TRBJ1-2,CASSGDRNYGYTF
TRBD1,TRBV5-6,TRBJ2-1,CASSEPGQTDEQFF
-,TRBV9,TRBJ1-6,CASSVDGSRGSPLHF
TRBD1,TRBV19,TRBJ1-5,CASSHRGGNQPQHF
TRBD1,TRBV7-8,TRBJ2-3,CASSRGTVYSTDTQYF
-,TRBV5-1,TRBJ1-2,CASSPFGQPTSNYGYTF
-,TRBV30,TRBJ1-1,CAWSAGERTNTEAFF
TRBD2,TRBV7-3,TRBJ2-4,CASSLTPNPSGGLAKNIQYF
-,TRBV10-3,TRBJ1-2,CAVQVNYGYTF
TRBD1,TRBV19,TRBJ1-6,CASILGQGVYSPLHF
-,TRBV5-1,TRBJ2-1,CASSLAGQGTFNEQFF
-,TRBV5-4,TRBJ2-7,CASSLSLRGGAEQYF
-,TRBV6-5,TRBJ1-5,CASSWRQGNQPQHF
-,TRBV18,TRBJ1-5,CASSPRGDQPQHF
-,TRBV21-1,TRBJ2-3,CASSKTPSQLDTQYF
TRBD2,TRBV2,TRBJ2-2,CASRGGSGELFF
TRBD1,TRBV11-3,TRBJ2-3,CASSLGRGKDTQYF
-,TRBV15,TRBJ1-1,CATSGGMNTEAFF
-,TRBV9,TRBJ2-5,CASSVGQKETQYF
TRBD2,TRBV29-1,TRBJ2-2,CSVEESGGAGELFF
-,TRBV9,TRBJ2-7,CASSLTSAGATYEQYF
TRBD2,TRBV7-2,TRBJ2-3,CASSLSAGGTDTQYF